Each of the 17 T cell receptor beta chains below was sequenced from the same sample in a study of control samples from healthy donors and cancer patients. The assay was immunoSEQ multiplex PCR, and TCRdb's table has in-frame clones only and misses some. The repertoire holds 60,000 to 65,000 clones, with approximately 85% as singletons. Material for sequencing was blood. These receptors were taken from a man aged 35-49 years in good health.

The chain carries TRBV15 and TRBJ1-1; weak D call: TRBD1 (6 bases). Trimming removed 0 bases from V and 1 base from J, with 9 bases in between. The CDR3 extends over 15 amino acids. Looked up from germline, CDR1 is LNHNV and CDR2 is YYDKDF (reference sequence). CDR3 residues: CATSRDRGANTEAFF. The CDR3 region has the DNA TGTGCCACCAGCAGAGATCGGGGGGCGAACACTGAAGCTTTCTTT.

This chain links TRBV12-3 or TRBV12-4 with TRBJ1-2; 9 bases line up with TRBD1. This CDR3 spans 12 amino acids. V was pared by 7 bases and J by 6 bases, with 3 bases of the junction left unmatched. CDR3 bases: TGTGCCAGCACCCGGACAGGGGATGGCTACACCTTC. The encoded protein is CASTRTGDGYTF.

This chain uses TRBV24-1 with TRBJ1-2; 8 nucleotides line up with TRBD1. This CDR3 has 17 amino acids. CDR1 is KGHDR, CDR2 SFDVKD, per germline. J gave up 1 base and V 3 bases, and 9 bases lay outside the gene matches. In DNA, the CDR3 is TGTGCCACCAGTGATGCCTCCGGGACAGGTCTTAACTATGGCTACACCTTC. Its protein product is CATSDASGTGLNYGYTF.

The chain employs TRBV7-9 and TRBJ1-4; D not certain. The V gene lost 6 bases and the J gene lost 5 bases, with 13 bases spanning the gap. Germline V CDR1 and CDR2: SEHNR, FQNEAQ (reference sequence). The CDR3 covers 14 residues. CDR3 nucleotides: TGTGCCAGCAGTTCCCGGAGCCTAAATGAAAAACTGTTTTTT. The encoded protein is CASSSRSLNEKLFF.

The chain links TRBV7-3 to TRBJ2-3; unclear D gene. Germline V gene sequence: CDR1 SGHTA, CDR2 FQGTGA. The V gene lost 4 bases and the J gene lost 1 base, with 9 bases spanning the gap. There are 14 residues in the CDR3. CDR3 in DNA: TGTGCCAGCAGCTGGGGAAGGGGCACAGATACGCAGTATTTT. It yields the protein CASSWGRGTDTQYF.

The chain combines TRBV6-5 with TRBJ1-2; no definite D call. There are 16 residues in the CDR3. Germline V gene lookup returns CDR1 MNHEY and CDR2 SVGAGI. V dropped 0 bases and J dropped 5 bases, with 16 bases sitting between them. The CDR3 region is CASSYSNRLEFYGYTF. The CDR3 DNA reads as TGTGCCAGCAGTTACTCGAATCGCCTAGAGTTTTATGGCTACACCTTC.

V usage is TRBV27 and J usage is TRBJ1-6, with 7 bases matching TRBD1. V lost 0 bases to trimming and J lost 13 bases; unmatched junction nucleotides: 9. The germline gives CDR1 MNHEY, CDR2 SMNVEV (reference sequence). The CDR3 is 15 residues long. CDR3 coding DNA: TGTGCCAGCAGTTTATCAACAGGGGCCTTGGGTCCCCTCCACTTT. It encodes CASSLSTGALGPLHF.

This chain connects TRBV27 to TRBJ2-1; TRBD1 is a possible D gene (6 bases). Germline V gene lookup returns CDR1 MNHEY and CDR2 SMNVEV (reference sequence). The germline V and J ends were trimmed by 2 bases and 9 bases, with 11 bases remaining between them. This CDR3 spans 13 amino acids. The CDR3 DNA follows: TGTGCCAGCAGTTTACTAGGGGGTAGTGAGCAGTTCTTC. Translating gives CASSLLGGSEQFF.

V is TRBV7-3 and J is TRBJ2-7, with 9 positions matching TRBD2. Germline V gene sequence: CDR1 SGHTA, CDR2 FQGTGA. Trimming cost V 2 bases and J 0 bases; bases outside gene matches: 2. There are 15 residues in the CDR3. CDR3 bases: TGTGCCAGCAGCTTAGCGGGGGGGAGCTCCTACGAGCAGTACTTC. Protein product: CASSLAGGSSYEQYF.

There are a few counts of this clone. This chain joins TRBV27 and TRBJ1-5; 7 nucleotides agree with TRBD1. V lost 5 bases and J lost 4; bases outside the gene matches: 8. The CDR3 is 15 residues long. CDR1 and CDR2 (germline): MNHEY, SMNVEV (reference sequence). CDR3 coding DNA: TGTGCCAGCAGTCTACGACAGGGTGAGAATCAGCCCCAGCATTTT. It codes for CASSLRQGENQPQHF.

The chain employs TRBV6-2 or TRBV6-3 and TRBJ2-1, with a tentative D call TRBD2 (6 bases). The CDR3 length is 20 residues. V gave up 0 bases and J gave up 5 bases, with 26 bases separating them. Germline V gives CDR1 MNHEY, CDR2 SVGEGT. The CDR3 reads CASSYSSIGGGPIRDNEQFF. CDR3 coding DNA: TGTGCCAGCAGTTACTCGAGTATCGGCGGAGGGCCGATTCGGGACAATGAGCAGTTCTTC.

CDR3 DNA sequence: TGTGCCGTTGAATTGGACAGGGGGAAGAGGGAGCCTAATGAAAAACTGTTTTTT. This translates into CAVELDRGKREPNEKLFF. J is TRBJ1-4 and V is TRBV10-3; 10 bases fit TRBD1. This CDR3 has 18 residues. CDR1 and CDR2 (germline): ENHRY, SYGVKD. The V segment lost 11 bases and the J segment 3 bases; nucleotides outside the gene matches: 18.

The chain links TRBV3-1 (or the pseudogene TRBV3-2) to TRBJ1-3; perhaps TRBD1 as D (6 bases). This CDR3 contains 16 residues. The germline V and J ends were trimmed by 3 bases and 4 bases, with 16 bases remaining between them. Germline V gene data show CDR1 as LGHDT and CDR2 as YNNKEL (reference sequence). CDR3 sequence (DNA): TGTGCCAGCAGCCAGCCTACAGGGCTCAAGGGAAACACCATATATTTT. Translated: CASSQPTGLKGNTIYF.

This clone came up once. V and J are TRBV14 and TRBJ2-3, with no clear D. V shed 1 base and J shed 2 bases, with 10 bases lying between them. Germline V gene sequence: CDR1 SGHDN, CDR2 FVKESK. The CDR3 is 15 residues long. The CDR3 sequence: CASSQVRRDTDTQYF. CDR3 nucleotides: TGTGCCAGCAGCCAAGTACGGAGAGACACAGATACGCAGTATTTT. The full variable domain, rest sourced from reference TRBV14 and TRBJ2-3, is EAGVTQFPSHSVIEKGQTVTLRCDPISGHDNLYWYRRVMGKEIKFLLHFVKESKQDESGMPNNRFLAERTGGTYSTLKVQPAELEDSGVYFCASSQVRRDTDTQYFGPGTRLTVL.

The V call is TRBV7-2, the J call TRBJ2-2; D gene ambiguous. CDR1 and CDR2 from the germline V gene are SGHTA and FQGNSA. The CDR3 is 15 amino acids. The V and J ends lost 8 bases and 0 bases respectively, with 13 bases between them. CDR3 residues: CASDSGPTNTGELFF. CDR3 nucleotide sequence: TGTGCCAGCGACTCAGGTCCGACGAACACCGGGGAGCTGTTTTTT.

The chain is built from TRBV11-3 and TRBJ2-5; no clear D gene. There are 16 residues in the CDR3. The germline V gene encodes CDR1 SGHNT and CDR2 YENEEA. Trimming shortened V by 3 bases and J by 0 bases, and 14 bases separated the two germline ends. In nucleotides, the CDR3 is TGTGCCAGCAGCTTCAATCTGTTCGTTTACCAAGAGACCCAGTACTTC. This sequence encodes CASSFNLFVYQETQYF.

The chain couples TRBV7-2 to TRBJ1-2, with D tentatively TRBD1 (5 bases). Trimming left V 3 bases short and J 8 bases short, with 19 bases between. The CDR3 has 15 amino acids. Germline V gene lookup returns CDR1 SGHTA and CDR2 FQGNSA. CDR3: CASSFRAGTLGGYTF. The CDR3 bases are TGTGCCAGCAGCTTTAGGGCAGGGACCTTGGGAGGCTACACCTTC.